These T cell receptor beta chains were read from a single sample in a study of blood T cell repertoires in COVID-19. Clones were read by immunoSEQ multiplex PCR, and TCRdb kept only the in-frame ones, dropping some. The table shows around 220,000 clones, with more than 60% occurring only once. Sequencing was carried out using peripheral blood. The receptors were gathered from a woman between 40 and 50 years old with active or convalescent COVID-19. The CDR3 runs from the conserved cysteine through the conserved F or W. D genes are given only for firm matches. Clone size is not always given. Where it is, it says once, few, many or a class for expanded clones.

J,D,size,V,CDR3,DNA
TRBJ2-4,TRBD1,.,TRBV11-2,CASRGQNIQYF,TGTGCCAGCAGGGGACAGAACATTCAGTACTTC
TRBJ2-2,.,once,TRBV10-3,CAITAGGGRTGELFF,TGTGCCATCACCGCCGGGGGTGGAAGGACCGGGGAGCTGTTTTTT
TRBJ1-2,.,many,TRBV28,CASSLGSYGYTF,TGTGCCAGCAGTTTAGGGAGCTATGGCTACACCTTC
TRBJ2-7,TRBD1,.,TRBV10-1,CASSIGTGVHEQYF,TGCGCCAGCAGCATAGGGACAGGGGTCCACGAGCAGTACTTC
TRBJ1-4,.,.,TRBV11-3,CASSLGDADSATNEKLFF,TGTGCCAGCAGCTTAGGAGACGCGGACAGTGCAACTAATGAAAAACTGTTTTTT
TRBJ2-7,TRBD2,.,TRBV7-2,CASSPTSGGVYEQYF,TGTGCCAGCAGCCCGACTAGCGGGGGGGTCTACGAGCAGTACTTC
TRBJ1-3,.,.,TRBV10-2,CASTWGQASSGNTIYF,TGCGCCAGCACCTGGGGGCAGGCGAGCTCTGGAAACACCATATATTTT
TRBJ1-2,.,.,TRBV6-4,CASSDPGRVEDYGYTF,TGTGCCAGCAGTGACCCCGGCAGGGTTGAGGACTATGGCTACACTTTC
TRBJ2-3,.,.,TRBV5-1,CASSLAEQVVDTQYF,TGCGCCAGCAGCTTGGCTGAACAGGTGGTAGATACGCAGTATTTT
TRBJ1-2,.,few,TRBV2,CATPTVNYGYTF,TGTGCCACCCCGACAGTTAACTATGGCTACACCTTC